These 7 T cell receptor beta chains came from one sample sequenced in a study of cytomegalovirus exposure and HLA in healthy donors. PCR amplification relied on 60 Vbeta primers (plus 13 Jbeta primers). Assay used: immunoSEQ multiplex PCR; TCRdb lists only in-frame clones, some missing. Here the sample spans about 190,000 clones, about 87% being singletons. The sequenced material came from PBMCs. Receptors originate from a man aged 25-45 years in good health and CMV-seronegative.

The chain's CDR3 is CASSLAPGHGDLTF. The CDR3, as DNA: TGTGCCAGCAGCTTAGCCCCGGGCCACGGGGATCTCACCTTC. The V gene is TRBV11-1, the J gene TRBJ1-2; D unclear. Between the trimmed V and J ends, which lost 0 bases and 13 bases, there was a span of 18 bases. This CDR3 spans 14 amino acids. Germline CDR1 is SGHAT and CDR2 is FQDESV (reference sequence).

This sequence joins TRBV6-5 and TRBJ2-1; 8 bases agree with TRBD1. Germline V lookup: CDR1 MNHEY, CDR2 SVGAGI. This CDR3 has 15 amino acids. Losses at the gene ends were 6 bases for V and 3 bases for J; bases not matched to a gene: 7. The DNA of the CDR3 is TGTGCCAGCAGGGGGGACAGGCGACACTACAATGAGCAGTTCTTC. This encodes CASRGDRRHYNEQFF.

CDR3 in amino acids: CASSTTSGTRGYEQYF. As DNA, the CDR3 is TGTGCCAGCAGCACAACCTCCGGGACTAGGGGCTACGAGCAGTACTTC. This chain connects TRBV7-8 to TRBJ2-7; TRBD2 agrees at 8 bases. Trimming at V came to 5 bases and at J to 3 bases, leaving 12 bases not matched to a gene. CDR3 length equals 16 residues. CDR1 is SGHVS, CDR2 FQNEAQ, per germline.

This CDR3 reads CASSQNRVEDWGYTF. CDR3 sequence (DNA): TGCGCCAGCAGCCAGAACAGGGTCGAAGACTGGGGCTACACCTTC. The V gene is TRBV4-3, the J gene TRBJ1-2; possibly TRBD1 for D (6 bases). Germline V gene data show CDR1 as LGHNA and CDR2 as YSLEER. V was trimmed by 3 bases and J by 8 bases, leaving 19 bases between them. This CDR3 is 15 amino acids long.

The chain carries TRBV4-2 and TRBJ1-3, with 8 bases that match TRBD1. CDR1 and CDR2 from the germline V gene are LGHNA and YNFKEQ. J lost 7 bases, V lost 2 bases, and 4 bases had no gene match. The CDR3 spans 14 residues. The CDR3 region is CASSQMGQDNTIYF. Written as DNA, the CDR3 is TGTGCCAGCAGCCAAATGGGACAGGACAACACCATATATTTT.

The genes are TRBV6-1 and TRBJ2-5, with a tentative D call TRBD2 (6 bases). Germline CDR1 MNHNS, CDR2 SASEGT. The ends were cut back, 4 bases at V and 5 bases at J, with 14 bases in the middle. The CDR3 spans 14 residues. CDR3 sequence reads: CASSGDSPRETQYF. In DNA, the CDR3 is TGTGCCAGCAGTGGGGACTCCCCCCGGGAGACCCAGTACTTC.

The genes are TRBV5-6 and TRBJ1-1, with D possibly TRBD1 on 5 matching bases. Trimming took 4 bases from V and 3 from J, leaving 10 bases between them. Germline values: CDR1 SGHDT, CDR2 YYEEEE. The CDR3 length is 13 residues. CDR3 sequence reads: CASSPPGDTEAFF. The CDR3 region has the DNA TGTGCCAGCAGCCCGCCGGGGGACACTGAAGCTTTCTTT.